This T cell receptor beta chain was obtained from a study of Ad26.COV2.S vaccination and SARS-CoV-2 variants (dated by TCRdb to the early 2020s). Context from the whole study: Vaccine-arm donors were drawn from COV1001, a multicentre, randomized, double-blind, placebo-controlled phase I-IIa trial of Ad26.COV2.S in healthy adults. Ad26.COV2.S was administered intramuscularly at a dose of 5x10^10 or 1x10^11 viral particles, either as one shot or as two shots given 56 days apart. Sequencing of the TCRbeta repertoire served to evaluate the specificity and breadth of SARS-CoV-2-reactive T cell receptors following Ad26.COV2.S vaccination. A total of around 32 samples were included in the TCR-sequenced set, comprising around 19 Ad26.COV2.S vaccine recipients, 5 placebo recipients and 8 SARS-CoV-2 convalescent individuals. Trial participants were randomized into five groups of five: low-dose or high-dose Ad26.COV2.S given once or twice, or placebo on both occasions. Investigators did not know the trial group allocation while performing experiments and assessing outcomes. Here is what the overall study found, with its caveats: Substantial breadth of spike-specific CD8+ and CD4+ T cell responses was reported after vaccination. According to the authors, total T cell responses may have been underestimated by the TCR breadth and depth analyses. Comparable non-spike TCR breadth was observed between vaccine and placebo recipients, consistent with only spike being contained in the vaccine. Compared with placebo recipients, Ad26.COV2.S recipients showed higher spike-specific TCR breadth (P = 0.0014). The study was not powered for comparison of responses between vaccine doses or regimens.

CDR1 and CDR2, per the germline V gene (reference sequence), are SEHNR and FQNEAQ. V is cut back by 1 base and J by 2 bases, with 5 bases in the junction unmatched. The CDR3, from cysteine to phenylalanine, totals 15 residues. This entry keeps only the CDR3 DNA: 45 bases, framed from base 1. A remark on this clone: Its antigen specificity is not known. Base-call qualities are not available, and no considerably larger clone is one nucleotide away.

TCRbeta CDR3 regions were sequenced with the immunoSEQ Assay. After extraction, genomic DNA underwent amplification by bias-controlled multiplex PCR, followed by high-throughput sequencing. Processing in the source paper ran as follows. To quantify the absolute abundance of every unique TCRbeta CDR3 region, sequences were collapsed and filtered. T cell fraction was estimated by normalizing TCRbeta template counts to usable DNA, with usable DNA measured through amplification of reference genes found in all nucleated cells. Repertoire TCRs were annotated as SARS-CoV-2-specific when V gene, CDR3 amino acid sequence and J gene were exactly matched to a known reactive TCR set. The reference SARS-CoV-2 TCR set was derived from MIRA and filtered for enrichment in COVID-19-positive ImmuneCODE repertoires, a step that removed public or cross-reactive TCRs. Using the MIRA antigens, annotated TCRs were further analysed by specific ORF or by position within an ORF. Depth was the summed frequency of annotated unique rearrangements, while breadth was defined as annotated unique rearrangements over total unique productive rearrangements. Two-sided Wilcoxon rank-sum tests were used to compare TCR breadth between groups. What TCRdb holds here is the immuneACCESS table cut down to in-frame rearrangements. Part of the clones is not present; checked against another copy, under half of the missing clones reflect an unresolved V gene, and the others are unexplained. That table furnishes V, J and clone size, whereas the DNA furnished D and trimming. The sample yields approximately 410,000 clones; 85% to 90% were counted once. The ten largest clones add up to roughly 4% of the sample.

The treatment or condition label on this specimen signifies: 19 received Ad26.COV2.S at low or high dose, single or two shots; about 5 received placebo; per-sample allocation not given. Repertoires of vaccine and placebo recipients were sequenced from samples collected on day 63 after the first injection. In Cohort 1b, about two dozen adults aged 18-55 years were enrolled at a single site in Boston, USA, between 29 July and 7 August 2020. As a vaccine, Ad26.COV2.S was a replication-incompetent adenovirus type 26 vector that expressed a prefusion-stabilized SARS-CoV-2 spike protein derived from the original Wuhan strain.

The V and J segments used are TRBV7-9 and TRBJ2-7, and 7 junction bases match TRBD1. The source was peripheral blood, collected in a trial of Ad26.COV2.S vaccine versus placebo. The sequence came from a person between 18 and 65 years old who received the Ad26.COV2.S COVID-19 vaccine or a placebo. The bases are TGTGCCAGCAGCTTAGGAGGACAGGCTACCTACGAGCAGTACTTC. The resulting protein is CASSLGGQATYEQYF. This CDR3, with the reference TRBV7-9 and TRBJ2-7 proteins standing in past its ends, gives the full variable domain DTGVSQNPRHKITKRGQNVTFRCDPISEHNRLYWYRQTLGQGPEFLTYFQNEAQLEKSRLLSDRFSAERPKGSFSTLEIQRTEQGDSAMYLCASSLGGQATYEQYFGPGTRLTVT.